Listed below are T cell receptor beta chains from one sample, sequenced in a study of cytomegalovirus exposure and HLA in healthy donors. Method: immunoSEQ multiplex PCR; TCRdb's copy keeps in-frame clones and lacks some. The sample lists some 84,000 clones, approximately 91% occurring once. The sequencing sample was made of PBMCs. These receptor sequences come from a man aged 30-40 years in good health and CMV-seronegative. Both conserved end residues are part of each CDR3. The D gene is left open where the match is weak. A clone size is listed for some rows: how often the clone was seen (once, few, many), or a class if it is expanded.

size | J | V | D | CDR3 | DNA
NA | TRBJ2-3 | TRBV11-1 | NA | CASRGRGDTQYF | TGTGCCAGCAGGGGCAGGGGAGATACGCAGTATTTT
NA | TRBJ2-2 | TRBV2 | NA | CASSDRFSTGELFF | TGTGCCAGCAGTGACCGGTTTAGTACCGGGGAGCTGTTTTTT
NA | TRBJ1-2 | TRBV5-6 | TRBD1 | CASSFGTATLIEDTF | TGTGCCAGCAGCTTTGGGACAGCGACCCTGATAGAGGACACCTTC
NA | TRBJ2-1 | TRBV27 | NA | CASSLSGGPYNEQFF | TGTGCCAGCAGTTTATCGGGGGGTCCCTACAATGAGCAGTTCTTC
NA | TRBJ2-1 | TRBV27 | TRBD2 | CASSNGLAGDLLSYNEQFF | TGTGCCAGCAGTAATGGACTAGCGGGGGACCTCCTCTCCTACAATGAGCAGTTCTTC
NA | TRBJ2-1 | TRBV15 | NA | CATSRDSDTGTLGEQFF | TGTGCCACCAGCAGAGATTCGGATACAGGGACCCTTGGAGAGCAGTTCTTC
NA | TRBJ2-6 | TRBV30 | NA | CAWSGLAGANVLTF | TGTGCCTGGAGTGGACTAGCTGGGGCCAACGTCCTGACTTTC
NA | TRBJ1-6 | TRBV5-1 | TRBD1 | CASSSNGAGTGGSPLHF | TGCGCCAGCAGCTCGAACGGAGCCGGGACAGGGGGCTCACCCCTCCACTTT
NA | TRBJ2-2 | TRBV28 | TRBD2 | CASSSSLAGGVGGAGELFF | TGTGCCAGCAGTTCGTCCCTAGCGGGGGGCGTCGGTGGGGCCGGGGAGCTGTTTTTT
NA | TRBJ1-2 | TRBV6-6 | NA | CASNLWEDGYTF | TGTGCCAGCAACTTATGGGAGGATGGCTACACCTTC
NA | TRBJ1-2 | TRBV11-2 | NA | CASSLTVGGASGYTF | TGTGCCAGCAGCTTGACGGTGGGGGGGGCGAGTGGCTACACCTTC
NA | TRBJ2-5 | TRBV6-6 | TRBD1 | CASNMGQVGETQYF | TGTGCCAGCAATATGGGACAGGTCGGGGAGACCCAGTACTTC
NA | TRBJ2-7 | TRBV6-1 | NA | CASSVLGYEQYF | TGTGCCAGCAGTGTCCTAGGCTACGAGCAGTACTTC
NA | TRBJ2-7 | TRBV7-2 | NA | CASSPAKGGYEQYF | TGTGCCAGCAGCCCAGCTAAAGGGGGTTACGAGCAGTACTTC
NA | TRBJ1-2 | TRBV2 | TRBD1 | CASSGTGSIQALLGRTVF | TGTGCCAGCAGTGGGACAGGCTCTATCCAGGCCCTACTTGGTCGGACGGTATTC
NA | TRBJ1-3 | TRBV5-1 | NA | CASIETPGRNTIYF | TGCGCCAGCATCGAAACCCCAGGCAGAAACACCATATATTTT
few | TRBJ2-7 | TRBV7-9 | NA | CASTIGAGLTYEQYF | TGTGCCAGCACCATAGGGGCGGGATTAACCTACGAGCAGTACTTC
NA | TRBJ2-7 | TRBV7-2 | NA | CASSLGQVGYF | TGTGCCAGCAGCTTAGGCCAGGTTGGGTACTTC
few | TRBJ2-7 | TRBV2 | NA | CASKTGQLNAYEQYF | TGTGCCAGCAAGACCGGACAGTTGAATGCCTACGAGCAGTACTTC
NA | TRBJ1-1 | TRBV15 | NA | CATSRGQTGLKAFF | TGTGCCACCAGCAGGGGCCAGACAGGCCTAAAAGCTTTCTTT
NA | TRBJ1-1 | TRBV10-3 | NA | CAIRPDRDSEAFF | TGTGCCATTAGACCAGACCGAGACAGTGAAGCTTTCTTT
NA | TRBJ2-3 | TRBV29-1 | TRBD2 | CSVEEGRVYFTDTQYF | TGCAGCGTTGAAGAGGGGAGGGTTTATTTCACAGATACGCAGTATTTT
NA | TRBJ2-2 | TRBV19 | TRBD2 | CASSPLLASGFGANTGELFF | TGTGCCAGTAGTCCCCTTTTGGCTAGCGGGTTCGGGGCGAACACCGGGGAGCTGTTTTTT
NA | TRBJ2-7 | TRBV5-1 | NA | CASSLDGYEQYF | TGCGCCAGCAGCTTGGACGGGTACGAGCAGTACTTC
NA | TRBJ1-5 | TRBV15 | TRBD1 | CATSRTRGLGEPQHF | TGTGCCACCAGCAGAACTAGGGGGCTTGGGGAGCCCCAGCATTTT
NA | TRBJ1-2 | TRBV11-1 | TRBD1 | CASSRQGNGYTF | TGTGCCAGCAGCCGACAGGGGAATGGCTACACCTTC
NA | TRBJ2-3 | TRBV29-1 | TRBD2 | CSVESSGRRDTQYF | TGCAGCGTTGAGTCCAGCGGGAGACGAGATACGCAGTATTTT
NA | TRBJ2-5 | TRBV9 | NA | CASSVGWIQQETQYF | TGTGCCAGCAGCGTAGGATGGATACAGCAAGAGACCCAGTACTTC
NA | TRBJ1-3 | TRBV18 | NA | CASSPVRALSGNTIYF | TGTGCCAGCTCACCAGTCAGGGCCCTCTCTGGAAACACCATATATTTT
NA | TRBJ1-2 | TRBV6-4 | TRBD1 | CASSPGQGSGYTF | TGTGCCAGCAGCCCGGGACAGGGGTCCGGCTACACCTTC
NA | TRBJ1-1 | TRBV7-9 | NA | CASSLGMAAGEAFF | TGTGCCAGCAGCTTAGGAATGGCAGCAGGTGAAGCTTTCTTT
NA | TRBJ2-2 | TRBV2 | NA | CASRTTGLDSGELFF | TGTGCCAGCAGGACCACAGGGTTAGATTCCGGGGAGCTGTTTTTT
NA | TRBJ2-7 | TRBV27 | NA | CASRHPPGQQYF | TGTGCCAGCAGGCATCCCCCAGGGCAGCAGTACTTC
NA | TRBJ2-1 | TRBV18 | TRBD2 | CASSAGLAGGVNEQFF | TGTGCCAGCTCAGCGGGACTAGCGGGAGGAGTGAATGAGCAGTTCTTC
NA | TRBJ2-3 | TRBV5-1 | NA | CASSSKPDTQYF | TGCGCCAGCAGCTCTAAGCCAGATACGCAGTATTTT
NA | TRBJ2-7 | TRBV7-8 | TRBD2 | CASSRSRTSGGSEYF | TGTGCCAGCAGCCGCTCGAGGACTAGCGGGGGGAGCGAATACTTC
NA | TRBJ2-2 | TRBV7-3 | NA | CASSPTLFGGLAGELFF | TGTGCCAGCAGCCCAACGTTGTTTGGCGGTCTCGCCGGGGAGCTGTTTTTT
NA | TRBJ2-7 | TRBV7-9 | TRBD1 | CASSQFPGQGSYEQYF | TGTGCCAGCAGCCAATTCCCGGGACAGGGTTCCTACGAGCAGTACTTC
NA | TRBJ2-2 | TRBV27 | TRBD2 | CASSLSGGLAPSTGELFF | TGTGCCAGCAGTTTATCCGGGGGACTAGCCCCGAGTACCGGGGAGCTGTTTTTT
NA | TRBJ1-3 | TRBV9 | NA | CASSPRFGLENTIYF | TGTGCCAGCAGCCCGCGGTTCGGACTGGAAAACACCATATATTTT
NA | TRBJ1-3 | TRBV19 | NA | CASTQTGRSGNTIYF | TGTGCCAGCACCCAGACAGGCCGCTCTGGAAACACCATATATTTT
NA | TRBJ1-4 | TRBV5-1 | NA | CASSFRPGVTNEKLFF | TGCGCCAGCAGCTTTCGGCCAGGGGTAACTAATGAAAAACTGTTTTTT
NA | TRBJ1-1 | TRBV5-6 | NA | CASSLDSYTEAFF | TGTGCCAGCAGCTTGGACAGCTACACTGAAGCTTTCTTT
NA | TRBJ2-5 | TRBV4-1 | NA | CASSQVRLGWQGLKETQYF | TGCGCCAGCAGCCAAGTAAGATTGGGATGGCAGGGTCTAAAAGAGACCCAGTACTTC
NA | TRBJ2-5 | TRBV4-2 | NA | CASSQEGALAGGAETQYF | TGTGCCAGCAGCCAAGAAGGCGCCTTAGCCGGAGGGGCGGAGACCCAGTACTTC
NA | TRBJ2-5 | TRBV5-1 | NA | CASSLGRDETQYF | TGCGCCAGCAGCTTGGGCCGCGATGAGACCCAGTACTTC
NA | TRBJ2-7 | TRBV27 | TRBD1 | CASSSGDSSYEQYF | TGTGCCAGCAGTTCAGGGGACAGCTCCTACGAGCAGTACTTC
once | TRBJ2-5 | TRBV4-1 | TRBD1 | CASSSQGAQETQYF | TGCGCCAGCAGCTCACAGGGGGCTCAGGAGACCCAGTACTTC
NA | TRBJ1-5 | TRBV7-8 | NA | CASSLVGRGDNQPQHF | TGTGCCAGCAGCTTAGTTGGCAGGGGCGACAATCAGCCCCAGCATTTT
NA | TRBJ2-7 | TRBV5-6 | TRBD1 | CASRRRQGSDSYEQYF | TGTGCCAGCAGACGTAGACAGGGTTCGGACTCCTACGAGCAGTACTTC
NA | TRBJ1-5 | TRBV21-1 | NA | CASRRQAHQPQHF | TGTGCCAGCAGAAGACAGGCTCATCAGCCCCAGCATTTT
NA | TRBJ2-3 | TRBV10-3 | TRBD1 | CAISESGQYTDTQYF | TGTGCCATCAGTGAGTCGGGACAGTACACAGATACGCAGTATTTT
NA | TRBJ2-1 | TRBV11-3 | NA | CASSLGLPVNEQFF | TGTGCCAGCAGCCTGGGACTGCCTGTCAATGAGCAGTTCTTC
NA | TRBJ1-3 | TRBV9 | NA | CASRGNSGNTIYF | TGTGCCAGCCGGGGTAACTCTGGAAACACCATATATTTT
NA | TRBJ2-1 | TRBV9 | TRBD2 | CASRGGGEQFF | TGTGCCTCCCGGGGGGGCGGTGAGCAGTTCTTC
NA | TRBJ2-7 | TRBV7-9 | NA | CASQGHDYEQYF | TGTGCCAGTCAGGGGCACGACTACGAGCAGTACTTC
NA | TRBJ2-1 | TRBV11-3 | NA | CASSLGTVLANEQFF | TGTGCCAGCAGCTTAGGTACTGTACTAGCTAATGAGCAGTTCTTC
NA | TRBJ2-2 | TRBV28 | NA | CASSLRVTGALGELFF | TGTGCCAGCAGTTTGCGGGTGACGGGAGCGCTCGGGGAGCTGTTTTTT
NA | TRBJ1-1 | TRBV7-2 | TRBD1 | CASSGRDSYTEAFF | TGTGCCAGCAGCGGCCGGGACAGTTATACTGAAGCTTTCTTT